This TCR beta chain is from a study of T cells after posttransplantation cyclophosphamide. Only in-frame clones appear in the TCRdb table, and some are missing; sequencing was by immunoSEQ multiplex PCR. Among 25,000 to 35,000 clones listed, roughly 88% were seen once. V gave up 6 bases and J gave up 3 bases, with 9 bases separating them. CDR1 is MDHEN and CDR2 is SYDVKM in the germline V gene. There are 12 residues in the CDR3. The sequencing sample was made of PBMCs. The TCR was taken from a man aged 45-65 years. The chain is built from TRBV28 and TRBJ2-7, with a weak D call TRBD1 (5 bases). CDR3 residues: CASSDRHYEQYF. CDR3 nucleotide sequence: TGTGCCAGCAGCGACAGACACTACGAGCAGTACTTC.